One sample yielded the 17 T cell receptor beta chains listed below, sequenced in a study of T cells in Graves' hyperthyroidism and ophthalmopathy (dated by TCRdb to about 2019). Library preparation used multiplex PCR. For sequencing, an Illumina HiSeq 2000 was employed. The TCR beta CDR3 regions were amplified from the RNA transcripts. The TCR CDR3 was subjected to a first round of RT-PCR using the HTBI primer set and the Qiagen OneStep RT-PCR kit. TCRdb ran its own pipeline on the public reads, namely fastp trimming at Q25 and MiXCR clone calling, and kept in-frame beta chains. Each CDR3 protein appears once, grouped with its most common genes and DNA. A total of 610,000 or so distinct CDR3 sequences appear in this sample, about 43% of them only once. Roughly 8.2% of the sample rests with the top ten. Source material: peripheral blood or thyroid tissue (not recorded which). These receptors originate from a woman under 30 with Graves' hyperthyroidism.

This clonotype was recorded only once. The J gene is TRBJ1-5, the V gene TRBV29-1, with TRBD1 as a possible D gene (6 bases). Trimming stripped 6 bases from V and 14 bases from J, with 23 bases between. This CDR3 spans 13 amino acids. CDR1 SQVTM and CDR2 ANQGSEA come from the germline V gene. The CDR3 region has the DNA TGCAGCGTGGGGGCGTTGCGGGAGATTAGCGAGCATTTT. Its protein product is CSVGALREISEHF.

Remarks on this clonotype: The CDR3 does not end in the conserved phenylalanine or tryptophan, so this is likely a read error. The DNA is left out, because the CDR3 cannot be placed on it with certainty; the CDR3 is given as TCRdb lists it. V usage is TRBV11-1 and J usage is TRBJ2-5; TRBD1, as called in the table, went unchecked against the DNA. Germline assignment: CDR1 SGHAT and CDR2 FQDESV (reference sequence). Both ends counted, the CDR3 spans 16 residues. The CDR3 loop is CASSWDRGGSPLHFGN.

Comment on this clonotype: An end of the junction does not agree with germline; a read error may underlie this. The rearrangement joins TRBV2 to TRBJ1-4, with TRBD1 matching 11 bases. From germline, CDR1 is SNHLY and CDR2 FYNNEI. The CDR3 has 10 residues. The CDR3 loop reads CASRTGQGVF. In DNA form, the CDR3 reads TGTGCCAGCAGAACGGGACAGGGGGTTTTT.

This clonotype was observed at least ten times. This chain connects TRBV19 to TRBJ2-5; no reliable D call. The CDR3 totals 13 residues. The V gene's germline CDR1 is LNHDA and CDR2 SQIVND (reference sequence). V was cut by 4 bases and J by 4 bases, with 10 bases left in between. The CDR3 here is CASSTPGGETQYF. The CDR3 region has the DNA TGTGCCAGTAGTACCCCAGGCGGAGAGACCCAGTACTTC.

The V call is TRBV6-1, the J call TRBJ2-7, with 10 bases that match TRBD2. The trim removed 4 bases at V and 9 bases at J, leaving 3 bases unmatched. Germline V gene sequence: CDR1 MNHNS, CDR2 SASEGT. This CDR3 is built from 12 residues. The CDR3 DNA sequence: TGTGCCAGCAGTGGACTAGCGGGCCGGCAGTACTTC. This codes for CASSGLAGRQYF.

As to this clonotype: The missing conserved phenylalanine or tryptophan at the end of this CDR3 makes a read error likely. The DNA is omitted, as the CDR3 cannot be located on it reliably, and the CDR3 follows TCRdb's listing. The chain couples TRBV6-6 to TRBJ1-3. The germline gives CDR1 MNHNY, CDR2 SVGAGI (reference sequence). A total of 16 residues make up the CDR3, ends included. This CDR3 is CASSDIRQSSGNIVAI.

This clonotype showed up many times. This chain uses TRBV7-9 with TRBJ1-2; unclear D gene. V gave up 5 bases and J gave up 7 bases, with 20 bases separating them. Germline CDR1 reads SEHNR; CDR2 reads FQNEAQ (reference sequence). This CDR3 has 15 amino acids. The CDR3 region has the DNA TGTGCCAGCAGCCCGACGACGGACTTCTTTGGTGGCTACACCTTC. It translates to CASSPTTDFFGGYTF.

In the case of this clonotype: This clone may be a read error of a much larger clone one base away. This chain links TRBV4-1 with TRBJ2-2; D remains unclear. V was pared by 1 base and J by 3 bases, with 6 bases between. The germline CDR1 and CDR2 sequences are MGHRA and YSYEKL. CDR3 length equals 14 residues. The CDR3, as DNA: TGCGCCAGCAGCCAAGTCCTGGACACCGGGGAGCTGTTTTTT. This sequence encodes CASSQVLDTGELFF.

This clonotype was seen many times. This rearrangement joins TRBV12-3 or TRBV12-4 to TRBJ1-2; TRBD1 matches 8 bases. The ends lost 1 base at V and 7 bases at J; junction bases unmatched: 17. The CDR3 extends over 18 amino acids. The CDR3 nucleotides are TGTGCCAGCAGTTTAGTCGCAGGGGGCGCCGGTCGCGATGGTGGCTACACCTTC. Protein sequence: CASSLVAGGAGRDGGYTF.

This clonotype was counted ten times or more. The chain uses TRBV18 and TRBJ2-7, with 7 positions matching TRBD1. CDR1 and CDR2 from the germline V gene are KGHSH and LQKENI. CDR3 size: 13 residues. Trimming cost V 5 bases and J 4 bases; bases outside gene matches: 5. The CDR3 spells CASSRQGEYEQYF. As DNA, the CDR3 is TGTGCCAGCTCAAGACAGGGAGAGTACGAGCAGTACTTC.

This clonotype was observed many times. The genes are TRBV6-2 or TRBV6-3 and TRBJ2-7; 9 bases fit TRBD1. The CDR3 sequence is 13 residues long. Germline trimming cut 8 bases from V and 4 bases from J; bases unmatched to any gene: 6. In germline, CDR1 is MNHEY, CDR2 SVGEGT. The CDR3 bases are TGTGCCAGCGGACAGGGGCCACTGTACGAGCAGTACTTC. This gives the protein CASGQGPLYEQYF.

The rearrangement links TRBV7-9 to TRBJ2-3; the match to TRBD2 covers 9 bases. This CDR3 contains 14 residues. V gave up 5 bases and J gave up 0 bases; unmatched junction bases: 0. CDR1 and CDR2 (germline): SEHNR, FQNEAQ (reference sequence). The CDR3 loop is CASSGTSSTDTQYF. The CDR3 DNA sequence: TGTGCCAGCAGCGGGACTAGCAGCACAGATACGCAGTATTTT.

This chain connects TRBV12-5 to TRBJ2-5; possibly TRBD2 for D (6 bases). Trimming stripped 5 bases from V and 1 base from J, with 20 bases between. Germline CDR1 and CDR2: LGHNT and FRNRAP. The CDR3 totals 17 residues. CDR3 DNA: TGTGCTAGTGGTCAAGCCGACCTGGGACTTTTCCAAGAGACCCAGTACTTC. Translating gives CASGQADLGLFQETQYF.

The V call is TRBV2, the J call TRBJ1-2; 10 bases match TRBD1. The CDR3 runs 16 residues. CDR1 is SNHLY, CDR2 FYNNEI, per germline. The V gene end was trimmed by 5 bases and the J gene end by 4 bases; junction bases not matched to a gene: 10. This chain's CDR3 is CASSIPGQGIGYGYTF. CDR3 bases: TGTGCCAGCAGTATACCGGGACAGGGGATCGGCTATGGCTACACCTTC.

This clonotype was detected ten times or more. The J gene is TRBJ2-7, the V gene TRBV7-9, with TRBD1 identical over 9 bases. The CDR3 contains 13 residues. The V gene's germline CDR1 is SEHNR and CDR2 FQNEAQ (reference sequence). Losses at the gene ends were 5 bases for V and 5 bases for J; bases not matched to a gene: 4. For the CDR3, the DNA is TGTGCCAGCAGCGTAGGGACAGGGCACGAGCAGTACTTC. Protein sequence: CASSVGTGHEQYF.

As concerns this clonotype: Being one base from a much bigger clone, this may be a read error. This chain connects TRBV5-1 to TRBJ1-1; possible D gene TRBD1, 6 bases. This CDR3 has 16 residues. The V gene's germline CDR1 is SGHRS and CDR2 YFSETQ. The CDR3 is CAGSLAGSGVRTEAFF. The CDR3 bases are TGCGCCGGCAGCTTGGCCGGGTCAGGGGTTCGGACTGAAGCTTTCTTT.

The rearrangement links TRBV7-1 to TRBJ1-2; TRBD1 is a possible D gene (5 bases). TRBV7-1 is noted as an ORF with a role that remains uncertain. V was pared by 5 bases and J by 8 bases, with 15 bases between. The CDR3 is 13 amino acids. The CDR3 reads CASSVGGGWGYTF. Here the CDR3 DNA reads TGTGCCAGCAGCGTTGGTGGGGGTTGGGGCTACACCTTC.